Sequencing of this T cell receptor (beta chain) was carried out in a study of cytomegalovirus exposure and HLA in healthy donors. Overall study results and limits: The study labeled under 200 TCR beta chains cytomegalovirus-associated.

Produced via immunoSEQ multiplex PCR; TCRdb's table is partial and in-frame only. The sample shows around 180,000 clones, about 84% of them seen only once. The CDR3 contains 12 residues. V lost 0 bases and J 5 bases, leaving 5 bases between the germline ends. As regards this clone: The antigen is unknown.

This clonotype originated in a woman between 18 and 29 years old in good health and CMV-seronegative. The sample comprised PBMCs. The chain carries TRBV5-3 and TRBJ2-5; the D is unclear. TRBV5-3 counts as an open reading frame of uncertain function. CDR3 loop: CARSLVPETQYF. The CDR3 nucleotides are TGTGCCAGAAGCTTGGTTCCGGAGACCCAGTACTTC.